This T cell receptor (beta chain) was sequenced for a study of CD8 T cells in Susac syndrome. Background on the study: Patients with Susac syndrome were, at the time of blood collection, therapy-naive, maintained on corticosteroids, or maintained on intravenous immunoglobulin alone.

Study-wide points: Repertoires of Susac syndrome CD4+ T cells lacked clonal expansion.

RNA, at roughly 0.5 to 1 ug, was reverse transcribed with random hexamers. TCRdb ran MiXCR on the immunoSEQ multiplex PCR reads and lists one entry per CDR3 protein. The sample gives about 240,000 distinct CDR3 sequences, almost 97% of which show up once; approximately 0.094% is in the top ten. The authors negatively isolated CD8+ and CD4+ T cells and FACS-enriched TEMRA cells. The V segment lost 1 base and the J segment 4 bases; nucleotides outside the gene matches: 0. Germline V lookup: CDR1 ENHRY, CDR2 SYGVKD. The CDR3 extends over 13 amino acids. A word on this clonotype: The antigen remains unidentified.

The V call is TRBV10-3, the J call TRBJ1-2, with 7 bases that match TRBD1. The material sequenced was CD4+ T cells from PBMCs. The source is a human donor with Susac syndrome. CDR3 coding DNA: TGTGCCATCAGTGAGTGGGACAGCTATGGCTACACCTTC. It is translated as CAISEWDSYGYTF.